The table lists the clone carrying this TCR beta chain with many counts. The antigen remains undetermined. The data stem from a study of T cells in Graves' hyperthyroidism and ophthalmopathy. General study points: Researchers report that a 13 V-J model separated ophthalmopathy from stable hyperthyroidism. Most thyroid clonotypes expanded above 0.001 appeared in blood too.

This CDR3 spans 15 amino acids. V was clipped by 5 bases and J by 3 bases, with 17 bases between them. Looked up from germline, CDR1 is SGHRS and CDR2 is YFSETQ. RNA transcripts served as the template for amplifying TCR beta CDR3 regions. First-round RT-PCR with HTBI primers amplified the TCR CDR3 region. TCRdb fed the multiplex PCR reads into MiXCR, producing one record per CDR3 protein. The repertoire includes 350,000 or so distinct CDR3 sequences, approximately 18% of them detected once, and roughly 35% sits in the top ten. The V and J genes are TRBV5-1 and TRBJ1-1; D uncertain. The TCR comes from a woman aged 25-40 years with Graves' hyperthyroidism that later progressed to Graves' ophthalmopathy. The sample was blood. CDR3 DNA sequence: TGCGCCAGCAGATTTCAGGCCACCGGAGACACTGAAGCTTTCTTT. It translates to CASRFQATGDTEAFF.